The rows below give T cell receptor beta chains drawn from one sample of a study of breast tumors, draining lymph nodes, adjacent tissues. TCRdb re-analysed the multiplex PCR reads in MiXCR, keeping a single row per CDR3 protein. In the table there are more than 50,000 distinct CDR3 sequences, less than 45% of which are singletons. The sample taken for sequencing was breast tumor tissue. These receptors were obtained from a female donor with breast cancer. Some clones in this sample may be carry-over from other donors' samples. Each CDR3 is given with its conserved first and last residue. D genes are given only for firm matches. Rows give clone size only sometimes, using once, few, many, or a class for an expanded clone.

clone_size	v_call	j_call	d_call	cdr3_aa	cdr3_nt
-	TRBV5-1	TRBJ2-2	-	CASSTVKGRVGELFF	TGCGCCAGCAGCACCGTCAAAGGGCGAGTCGGGGAGCTGTTTTTT
many	TRBV7-9	TRBJ2-1	TRBD2	CASSPGVGGGAYNEQFF	TGTGCCAGCAGCCCGGGCGTTGGGGGGGGAGCCTACAATGAGCAGTTCTTC
-	TRBV19	TRBJ1-2	-	CASSRVGGSTLFYGYTF	TGTGCCAGTAGTAGGGTGGGGGGCAGTACACTCTTCTATGGCTACACCTTC
-	TRBV25-1	TRBJ2-1	TRBD2	CAKVPGLNNEQFF	TGTGCCAAGGTGCCGGGACTAAACAATGAGCAGTTCTTC
many	TRBV7-2	TRBJ2-3	-	CASRQSTDTQYF	TGTGCCAGCAGGCAGTCCACAGATACGCAGTATTTT
once	TRBV29-1	TRBJ1-2	-	CSVEGGYGYTF	TGCAGCGTTGAGGGTGGTTATGGCTACACCTTC
few	TRBV9	TRBJ2-2	-	CASSVAKLHPYSTTGELFF	TGTGCCAGCAGCGTAGCTAAGTTACACCCATACTCGACCACCGGGGAGCTGTTTTTT
many	TRBV11-3	TRBJ1-2	-	CASSLVRGNYTF	TGTGCCAGCAGCTTAGTTCGGGGGAACTACACCTTC
-	TRBV29-1	TRBJ1-2	TRBD1	CSSRTGGSYGYTF	TGCAGCTCCCGGACAGGGGGCTCTTACGGCTACACCTTC
many	TRBV27	TRBJ2-7	TRBD1	CASSGQGQSYEQYF	TGTGCCAGCAGCGGCCAGGGACAGTCCTACGAGCAGTACTTC
-	TRBV19	TRBJ1-5	-	CASSIGQPQHF	TGTGCCAGTAGTATTGGACAGCCCCAGCATTTT
-	TRBV12-3/TRBV12-4	TRBJ1-2	TRBD1	CASSATGEAGYTF	TGTGCCAGCTCTGCGACAGGGGAGGCTGGCTACACCTTC
-	TRBV6-6	TRBJ1-6	-	CASSYYSEGSPGPNSPLHF	TGTGCCAGCAGTTACTACAGCGAGGGGTCCCCGGGGCCGAATTCACCCCTCCACTTT
-	TRBV19	TRBJ1-4	-	CASSKQGF	TGTGCCAGTAGTAAACAGGGTTTT
-	TRBV20-1	TRBJ2-1	-	CSARPPLGLDEQLF	TGCAGTGCTAGACCCCCTCTGGGGCTGGATGAGCAGCTCTTC
many	TRBV20-1	TRBJ2-7	TRBD2	CSAREMTSGGNLYEQYF	TGCAGTGCTAGAGAAATGACTAGCGGGGGTAATCTCTACGAGCAGTACTTC
-	TRBV20-1	TRBJ2-1	-	CSAVPGTGSNSEQSF	TGCAGTGCTGTCCCCGGGACTGGAAGCAACAGTGAGCAGTCCTTC
-	TRBV10-3	TRBJ1-3	-	CACRETTAAGNTIYF	TGTGCCTGCCGGGAGACGACGGCGGCTGGAAACACCATATATTTT
many	TRBV5-1	TRBJ2-3	TRBD1	CASRLGQGAGADTQYF	TGCGCCAGCAGACTAGGACAGGGGGCCGGCGCAGATACGCAGTATTTT
many	TRBV6-1	TRBJ2-3	-	CASRNTDTQYF	TGTGCCAGCAGGAACACAGATACGCAGTATTTT
-	TRBV5-1	TRBJ1-2	-	CASSLGHGYTF	TGCGCCAGCAGCTTGGGACATGGCTACACCTTC
many	TRBV3-1	TRBJ1-6	TRBD1	CASRPDRVGGSPLHF	TGTGCCAGCAGACCTGACAGGGTGGGAGGTTCACCCCTCCACTTT
many	TRBV5-5	TRBJ2-3	-	CASSPYGEGTDTQYF	TGTGCCAGCAGCCCCTATGGGGAGGGCACAGATACGCAGTATTTT
few	TRBV10-3	TRBJ2-7	-	CAISERGTYEQYF	TGTGCCATCAGTGAGCGGGGGACCTACGAGCAGTACTTC
many	TRBV11-3	TRBJ1-3	-	CASREDSGNTIYF	TGTGCCAGCAGGGAGGACTCTGGAAACACCATATATTTT
-	TRBV7-9	TRBJ2-5	-	CASSSLDGTQYF	TGTGCCAGCAGCTCCCTGGACGGGACCCAGTACTTC
-	TRBV7-3	TRBJ1-1	TRBD1	CASSFRQGTEAFF	TGTGCCAGCAGCTTTCGACAGGGCACTGAAGCTTTCTTT
many	TRBV7-9	TRBJ1-6	TRBD1	CASSLTDRVNSPLHF	TGTGCCAGCAGCCTAACGGACAGGGTTAATTCACCCCTCCACTTT
many	TRBV12-3/TRBV12-4	TRBJ2-7	-	CASSRGTYEQYF	TGTGCCAGCAGTCGGGGGACCTACGAGCAGTACTTC
-	TRBV18	TRBJ1-5	-	CASSLLRGEQPQHF	TGTGCCAGCTCACTTTTAAGGGGGGAGCAGCCCCAGCATTTT
many	TRBV12-3/TRBV12-4	TRBJ2-7	TRBD2	CASSLTSGFVSDQYF	TGTGCCAGCAGTTTGACTAGCGGGTTCGTGTCGGATCAGTACTTC
many	TRBV20-1	TRBJ2-7	TRBD1	CSARDRGQGVHEQYF	TGCAGTGCTAGAGATCGGGGACAGGGGGTCCACGAGCAGTACTTC
-	TRBV7-9	TRBJ2-2	-	CAISVGGVSTGELFF	TGTGCCATCTCCGTGGGGGGAGTTAGCACCGGGGAGCTGTTTTTT
-	TRBV2	TRBJ2-2	-	CASTALQGGGYTGELFF	TGTGCCAGCACCGCCCTGCAAGGTGGTGGCTACACCGGGGAGCTGTTTTTT
-	TRBV25-1	TRBJ1-4	-	CASSEVTVANEKLFF	TGTGCCAGCAGTGAGGTGACAGTGGCTAATGAAAAACTGTTTTTT
few	TRBV5-1	TRBJ1-5	TRBD1	CASSVGGTENQPQHF	TGCGCCAGCAGCGTAGGAGGGACAGAAAATCAGCCCCAGCATTTT
-	TRBV5-4	TRBJ2-2	-	CASSYLWGDTGGLFF	TGTGCCAGCAGCTATCTCTGGGGGGACACCGGGGGGCTGTTTTTT
many	TRBV9	TRBJ2-3	-	CASSVEIALDTQYF	TGTGCCAGCAGCGTAGAAATAGCGTTGGATACGCAGTATTTT
-	TRBV5-6	TRBJ2-3	TRBD1	CASSLGTGVGYEQYF	TGTGCCAGCAGCTTAGGGACAGGGGTCGGCTACGAGCAGTATTTT
many	TRBV6-2/TRBV6-3	TRBJ2-1	TRBD2	CASREAGTNNEQFF	TGTGCCAGCAGGGAAGCGGGGACGAACAATGAGCAGTTCTTC
-	TRBV2	TRBJ2-5	TRBD2	CASSDLRGGETQYF	TGTGCCAGCAGTGACCTACGCGGGGGTGAGACCCAGTACTTC
many	TRBV7-2	TRBJ2-5	-	CASSLGGRGEETQYF	TGTGCCAGCAGCTTAGGGGGCAGGGGAGAGGAGACCCAGTACTTC